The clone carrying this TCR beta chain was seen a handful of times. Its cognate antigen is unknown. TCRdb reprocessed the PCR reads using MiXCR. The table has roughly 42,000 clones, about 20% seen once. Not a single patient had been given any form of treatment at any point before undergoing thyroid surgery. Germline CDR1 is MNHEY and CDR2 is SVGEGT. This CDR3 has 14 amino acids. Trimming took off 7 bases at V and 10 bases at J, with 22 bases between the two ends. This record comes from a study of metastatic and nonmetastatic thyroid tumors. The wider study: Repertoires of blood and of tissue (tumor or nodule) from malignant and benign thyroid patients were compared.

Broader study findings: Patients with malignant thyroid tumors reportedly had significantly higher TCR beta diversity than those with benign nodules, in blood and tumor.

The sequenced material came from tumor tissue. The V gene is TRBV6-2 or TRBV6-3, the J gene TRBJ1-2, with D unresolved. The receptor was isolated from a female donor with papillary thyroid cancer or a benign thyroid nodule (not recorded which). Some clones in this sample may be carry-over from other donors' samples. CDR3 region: CASMGVEALRVYTF. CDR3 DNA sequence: TGTGCCAGCATGGGAGTCGAGGCCCTCCGTGTCTACACCTTC.